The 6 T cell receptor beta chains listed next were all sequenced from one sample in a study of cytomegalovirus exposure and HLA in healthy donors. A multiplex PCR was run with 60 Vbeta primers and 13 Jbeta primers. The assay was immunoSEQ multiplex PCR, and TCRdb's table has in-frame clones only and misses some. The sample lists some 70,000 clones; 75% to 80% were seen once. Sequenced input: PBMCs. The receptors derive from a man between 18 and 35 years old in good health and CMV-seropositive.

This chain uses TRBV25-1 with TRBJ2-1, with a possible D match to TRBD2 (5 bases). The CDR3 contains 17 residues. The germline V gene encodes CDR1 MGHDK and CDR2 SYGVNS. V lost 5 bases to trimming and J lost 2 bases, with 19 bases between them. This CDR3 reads CASSQRAVATPYNEQFF. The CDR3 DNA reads TGTGCCAGCAGTCAACGGGCGGTAGCGACCCCCTACAATGAGCAGTTCTTC.

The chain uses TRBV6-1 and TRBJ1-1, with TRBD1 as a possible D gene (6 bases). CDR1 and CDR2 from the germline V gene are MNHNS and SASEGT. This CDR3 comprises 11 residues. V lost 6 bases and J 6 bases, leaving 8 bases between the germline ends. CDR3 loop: CASRRTAEAFF. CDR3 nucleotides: TGTGCCAGCAGAAGGACAGCTGAAGCTTTCTTT.

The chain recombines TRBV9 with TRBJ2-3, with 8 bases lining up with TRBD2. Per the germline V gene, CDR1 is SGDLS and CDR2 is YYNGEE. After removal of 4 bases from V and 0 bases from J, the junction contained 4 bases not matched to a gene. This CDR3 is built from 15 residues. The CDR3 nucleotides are TGTGCCAGCAGCACCAGCGGGGGAAGCACAGATACGCAGTATTTT. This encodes CASSTSGGSTDTQYF.

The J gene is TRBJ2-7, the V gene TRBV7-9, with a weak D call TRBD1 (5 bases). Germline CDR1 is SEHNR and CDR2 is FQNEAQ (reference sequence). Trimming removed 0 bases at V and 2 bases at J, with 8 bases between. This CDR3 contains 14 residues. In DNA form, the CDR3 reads TGTGCCAGCAGCTTAGCGCCAGGGACCTACGAGCAGTACTTC. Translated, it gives CASSLAPGTYEQYF. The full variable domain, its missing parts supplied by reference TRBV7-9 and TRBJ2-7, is DTGVSQNPRHKITKRGQNVTFRCDPISEHNRLYWYRQTLGQGPEFLTYFQNEAQLEKSRLLSDRFSAERPKGSFSTLEIQRTEQGDSAMYLCASSLAPGTYEQYFGPGTRLTVT.

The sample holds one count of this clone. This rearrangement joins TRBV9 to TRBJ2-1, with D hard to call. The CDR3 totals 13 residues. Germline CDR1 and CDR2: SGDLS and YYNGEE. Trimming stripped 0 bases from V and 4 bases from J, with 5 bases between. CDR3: CASSVGEYNEQFF. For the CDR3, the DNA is TGTGCCAGCAGCGTAGGAGAGTACAATGAGCAGTTCTTC.

DNA of the CDR3: TGTGCCAGCAGCTTGAAGGGGATGAACACTGAAGCTTTCTTT. Encoded protein: CASSLKGMNTEAFF. V is TRBV5-4 and J is TRBJ1-1; D is perhaps TRBD1 (5 bases). Trimming shortened V by 1 base and J by 0 bases, and 7 bases separated the two germline ends. The CDR3 spans 14 residues. Germline V lookup: CDR1 SGHNT, CDR2 YYREEE (reference sequence). The whole variable domain, remainder taken from reference TRBV5-4 and TRBJ1-1, is ETGVTQSPTHLIKTRGQQVTLRCSSQSGHNTVSWYQQALGQGPQFIFQYYREEENGRGNFPPRFSGLQFPNYSSELNVNALELDDSALYLCASSLKGMNTEAFFGQGTRLTVV.